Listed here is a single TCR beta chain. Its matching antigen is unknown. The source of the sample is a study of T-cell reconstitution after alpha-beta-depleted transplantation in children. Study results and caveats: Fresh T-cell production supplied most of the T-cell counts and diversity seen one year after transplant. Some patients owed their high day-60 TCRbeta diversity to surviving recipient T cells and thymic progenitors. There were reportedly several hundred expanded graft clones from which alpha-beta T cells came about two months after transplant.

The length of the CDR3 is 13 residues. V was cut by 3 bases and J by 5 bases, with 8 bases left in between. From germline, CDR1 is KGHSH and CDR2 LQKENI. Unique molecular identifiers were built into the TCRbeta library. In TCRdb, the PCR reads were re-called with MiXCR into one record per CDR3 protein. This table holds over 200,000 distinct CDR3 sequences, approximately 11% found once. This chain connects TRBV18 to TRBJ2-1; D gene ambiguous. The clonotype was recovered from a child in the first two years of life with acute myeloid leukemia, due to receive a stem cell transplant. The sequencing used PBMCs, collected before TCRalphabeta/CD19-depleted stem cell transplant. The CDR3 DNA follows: TGTGCCAGCTCACCTGGACGGCACAATGAGCAGTTCTTC. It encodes CASSPGRHNEQFF.